In this sample, the clone carrying this T cell receptor (beta chain) turned up a few times. Its target is unknown. Barcoded TCR alpha and TCR beta cDNA libraries with UMIs came from 5'RACE using constant-segment primers. Each CDR3 protein gets one entry after TCRdb re-called the 5' RACE reads with MiXCR. In the table there are 110,000 to 150,000 distinct CDR3 sequences, roughly 24% of which are singletons. Per the germline V gene, CDR1 is SEHNR and CDR2 is FQNEAQ (reference sequence). V was pared by 6 bases and J by 3 bases, with 10 bases between. CDR3 length equals 13 residues. The data were taken from a study of T-cell memory formation after mild COVID-19. General study results and limits: CD8+ contracting clones occupied EMRA, while CD4+ ones occupied mainly CM and EM.

Input material: PBMCs or a T cell subset sorted from them (not recorded which). This chain joins TRBV7-9 and TRBJ2-3; tentative D call: TRBD2 (6 bases). The clonotype was recovered from an adult woman who had mild COVID-19 (a few samples of this study predate the infection). Cell type and time point are not known. The CDR3 spells CASREAGTDTQYF. The CDR3 DNA is TGTGCCAGCAGAGAAGCGGGTACAGATACGCAGTATTTT.